Listed below are T cell receptor beta chains from one sample, sequenced in a study of technical replicates of blood from a few donors. Sequenced by immunoSEQ multiplex PCR; TCRdb stores in-frame clones only, minus some. The sample includes more than 90,000 clones, nearly 97% of them seen just once. Source material: T cells isolated from PBMCs. The receptor source for this set is a human donor in good health. The CDR3 runs from the conserved cysteine through the conserved F or W. The D gene is left open where the match is weak.

V,D,length,J,DNA,CDR3
TRBV5-1,TRBD2,16,TRBJ2-2,TGCGCCAGCAGCTTGTCGGCGGGAGTTGCCACCGGGGAGCTGTTTTTT,CASSLSAGVATGELFF
TRBV30,-,13,TRBJ1-1,TGTGCCTGGACCCCCCTCTCCGCGAGTGAAGCTTTCTTT,CAWTPLSASEAFF
TRBV10-1,TRBD1,15,TRBJ2-1,TGCGCCAGCAGCCCGGGACAGGGGCCTTACAATGAGCAGTTCTTC,CASSPGQGPYNEQFF
TRBV5-6,TRBD1,16,TRBJ2-2,TGTGCCAGCAGCCCGGGGGGACAGGGGGTTACCGGGGAGCTGTTTTTT,CASSPGGQGVTGELFF
TRBV7-8,-,13,TRBJ1-1,TGTGCCAGCAGGGGTCAGGGGAACACTGAAGCTTTCTTT,CASRGQGNTEAFF
TRBV2,-,14,TRBJ2-2,TGTGCCAGCAAAAGTACAGAGAACACCGGGGAGCTGTTTTTT,CASKSTENTGELFF
TRBV7-9,-,15,TRBJ2-3,TGTGCCAGCAGCCCAGGTAGTACTAGCACAGATACGCAGTATTTT,CASSPGSTSTDTQYF
TRBV5-1,TRBD2,13,TRBJ2-5,TGCGCCAGCAGCTTCAGCGGGGGGTCCACCCAGTACTTC,CASSFSGGSTQYF
TRBV6-1,-,10,TRBJ2-7,TGTGCCAGTCGCGACGTCGGGTGGTACTTC,CASRDVGWYF
TRBV5-1,TRBD2,15,TRBJ2-4,TGCGCCAGCAGCTTGGCCCAGCGGGAAGGTGGAATTCAGTACTTC,CASSLAQREGGIQYF